This TCR beta chain was observed in a study of blood T cell repertoires in COVID-19. This clone was seen just once. Per the study methods: Amplification of reference gene primers was used by the study to estimate nucleated cell counts. The data were produced by immunoSEQ multiplex PCR, yet TCRdb's version contains in-frame clones alone and is incomplete. The DNA gave D and trimming, while V, J and clone size come from that table. The repertoire includes 50,000 to 60,000 clones, 87% of them detected once, and roughly 3.6% sits in the top ten. V was cut by 0 bases and J by 5 bases, with 12 bases left in between. The CDR3 sequence is 14 residues long. Germline V CDR1 and CDR2: SGHRS, YFSETQ.

The sequenced material came from peripheral blood. The rearrangement uses TRBV5-1 and TRBJ2-7; a weak D match, TRBD1 (7 bases). This TCR was sampled from a man aged 40-50 years with COVID-19, enrolled during active disease. This CDR3 reads CASSLGRGADEQYF. The DNA of the CDR3 is TGCGCCAGCAGCTTGGGCAGGGGGGCCGACGAGCAGTACTTC.